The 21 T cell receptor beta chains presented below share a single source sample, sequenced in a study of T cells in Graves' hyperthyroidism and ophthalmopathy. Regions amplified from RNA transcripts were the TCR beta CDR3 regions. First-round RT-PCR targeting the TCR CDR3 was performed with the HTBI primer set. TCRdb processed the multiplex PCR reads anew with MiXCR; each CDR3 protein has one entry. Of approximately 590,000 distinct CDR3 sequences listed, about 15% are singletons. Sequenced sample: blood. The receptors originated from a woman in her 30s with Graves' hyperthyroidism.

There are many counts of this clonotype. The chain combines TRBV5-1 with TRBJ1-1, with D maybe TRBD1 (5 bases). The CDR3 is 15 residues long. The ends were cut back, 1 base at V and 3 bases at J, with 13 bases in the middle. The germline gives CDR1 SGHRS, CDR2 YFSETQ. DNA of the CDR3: TGCGCCAGCAGCTTGACAGGCCTTTGGGACACTGAAGCTTTCTTT. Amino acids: CASSLTGLWDTEAFF. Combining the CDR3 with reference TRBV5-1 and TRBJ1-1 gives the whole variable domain KAGVTQTPRYLIKTRGQQVTLSCSPISGHRSVSWYQQTPGQGLQFLFEYFSETQRNKGNFPGRFSGRQFSNSRSEMNVSTLELGDSALYLCASSLTGLWDTEAFFGQGTRLTVV.

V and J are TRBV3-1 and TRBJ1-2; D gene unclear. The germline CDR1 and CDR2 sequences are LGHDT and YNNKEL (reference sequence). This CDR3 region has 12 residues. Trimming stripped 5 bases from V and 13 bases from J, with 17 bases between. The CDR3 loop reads CASSGRGGIFTF. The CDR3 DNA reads TGTGCCAGCAGCGGCCGGGGAGGGATCTTCACCTTC.

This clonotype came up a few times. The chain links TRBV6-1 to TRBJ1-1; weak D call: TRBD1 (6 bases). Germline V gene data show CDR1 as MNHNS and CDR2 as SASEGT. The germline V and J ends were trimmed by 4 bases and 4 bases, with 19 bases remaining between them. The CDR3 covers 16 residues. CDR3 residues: CASSARDKVGGTEAFF. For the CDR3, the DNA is TGTGCCAGCAGTGCCCGGGACAAGGTCGGGGGCACTGAAGCTTTCTTT.

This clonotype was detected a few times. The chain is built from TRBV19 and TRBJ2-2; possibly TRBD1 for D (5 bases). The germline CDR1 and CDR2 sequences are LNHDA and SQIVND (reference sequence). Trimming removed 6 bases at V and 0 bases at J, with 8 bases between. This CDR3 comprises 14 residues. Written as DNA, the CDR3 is TGTGCCAGTAGCAAGGGGCCGAACACCGGGGAGCTGTTTTTT. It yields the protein CASSKGPNTGELFF. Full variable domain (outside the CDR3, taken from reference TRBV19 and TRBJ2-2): DGGITQSPKYLFRKEGQNVTLSCEQNLNHDAMYWYRQDPGQGLRLIYYSQIVNDFQKGDIAEGYSVSREKKESFPLTVTSAQKNPTAFYLCASSKGPNTGELFFGEGSRLTVL.

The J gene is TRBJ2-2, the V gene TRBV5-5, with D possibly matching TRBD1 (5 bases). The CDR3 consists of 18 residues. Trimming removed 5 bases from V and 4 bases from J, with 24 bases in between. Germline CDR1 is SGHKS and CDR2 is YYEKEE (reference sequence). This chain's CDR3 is CASRPPVVAGKSTGELFF. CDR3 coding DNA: TGTGCCAGCAGACCCCCGGTGGTGGCAGGGAAGAGCACCGGGGAGCTGTTTTTT.

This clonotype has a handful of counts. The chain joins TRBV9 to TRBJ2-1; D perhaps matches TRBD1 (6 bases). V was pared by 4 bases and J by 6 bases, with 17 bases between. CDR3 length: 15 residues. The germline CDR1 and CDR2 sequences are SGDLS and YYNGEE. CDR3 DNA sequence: TGTGCCAGCAGCCCCCGGGACACCGGCTCCAATGAGCAGTTCTTC. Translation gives CASSPRDTGSNEQFF.

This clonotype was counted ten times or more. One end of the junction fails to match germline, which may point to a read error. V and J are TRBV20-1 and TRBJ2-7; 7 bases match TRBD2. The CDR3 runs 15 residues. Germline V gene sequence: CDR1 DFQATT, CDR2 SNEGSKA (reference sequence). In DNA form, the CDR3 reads TGCAGTGCAAGAGTGGTCGGACTAGGTGATTACGAGCAGTACTTC. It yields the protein CSARVVGLGDYEQYF.

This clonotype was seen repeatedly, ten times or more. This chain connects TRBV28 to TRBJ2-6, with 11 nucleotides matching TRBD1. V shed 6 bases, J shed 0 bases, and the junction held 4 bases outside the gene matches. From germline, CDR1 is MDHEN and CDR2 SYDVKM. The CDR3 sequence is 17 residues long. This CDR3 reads CASRGDRGFSGANVLTF. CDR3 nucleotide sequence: TGTGCCAGCAGAGGGGACAGGGGGTTCTCTGGGGCCAACGTCCTGACTTTC. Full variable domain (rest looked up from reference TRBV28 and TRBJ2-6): DVKVTQSSRYLVKRTGEKVFLECVQDMDHENMFWYRQDPGLGLRLIYFSYDVKMKEKGDIPEGYSVSREKKERFSLILESASTNQTSMYLCASRGDRGFSGANVLTFGAGSRLTVL.

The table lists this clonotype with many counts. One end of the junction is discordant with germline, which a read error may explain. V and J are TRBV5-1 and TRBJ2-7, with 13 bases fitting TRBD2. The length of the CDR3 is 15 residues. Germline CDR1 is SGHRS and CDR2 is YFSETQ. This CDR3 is CASSSGLAGVGEQYF. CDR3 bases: TGTGCCAGCAGCTCAGGACTAGCGGGAGTAGGCGAGCAGTACTTC.

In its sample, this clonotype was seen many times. CDR3 region: CAWGEVQETQYF. CDR3 bases: TGTGCCTGGGGGGAGGTTCAAGAGACCCAGTACTTC. The V gene is TRBV30, the J gene TRBJ2-5, with D perhaps TRBD2 (6 bases). From germline, CDR1 is GTSNPN and CDR2 SVGIG (reference sequence). V was trimmed by 5 bases and J by 2 bases, leaving 9 bases between them. The CDR3 totals 12 residues.

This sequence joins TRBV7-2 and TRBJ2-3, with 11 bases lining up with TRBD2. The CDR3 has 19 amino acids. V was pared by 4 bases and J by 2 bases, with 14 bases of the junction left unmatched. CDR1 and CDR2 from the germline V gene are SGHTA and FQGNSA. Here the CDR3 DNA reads TGTGCCAGCAGCTACTTAGCGGGAGGGGGGGTACTGGTCACAGATACGCAGTATTTT. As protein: CASSYLAGGGVLVTDTQYF.

The CDR3 bases are TGTGCCAGCAGACCAGGGGACAGGGGGCGATGGATGAACACTGAAGCTTTCTTT. It encodes CASRPGDRGRWMNTEAFF. The V and J genes are TRBV11-2 and TRBJ1-1; TRBD1 agrees at 12 bases. CDR3 length: 18 amino acids. CDR1 is SGHAT and CDR2 is FQNNGV in the germline V gene. With V trimmed by 6 bases and J by 0 bases, 11 bases remained unmatched.

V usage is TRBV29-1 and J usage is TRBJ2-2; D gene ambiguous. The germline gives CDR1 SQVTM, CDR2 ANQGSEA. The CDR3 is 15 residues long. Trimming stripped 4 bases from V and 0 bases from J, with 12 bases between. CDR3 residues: CSVGSSDPNTGELFF. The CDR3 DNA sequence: TGCAGCGTTGGGTCGTCGGATCCGAACACCGGGGAGCTGTTTTTT.

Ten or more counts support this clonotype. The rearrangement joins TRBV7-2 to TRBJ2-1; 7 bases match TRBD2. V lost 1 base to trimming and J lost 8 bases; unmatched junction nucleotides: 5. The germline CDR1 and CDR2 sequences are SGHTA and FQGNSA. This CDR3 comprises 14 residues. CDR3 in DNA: TGTGCCAGCAGCTTAGTTGCGGGAGCCGATGAGCAGTTCTTC. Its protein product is CASSLVAGADEQFF.

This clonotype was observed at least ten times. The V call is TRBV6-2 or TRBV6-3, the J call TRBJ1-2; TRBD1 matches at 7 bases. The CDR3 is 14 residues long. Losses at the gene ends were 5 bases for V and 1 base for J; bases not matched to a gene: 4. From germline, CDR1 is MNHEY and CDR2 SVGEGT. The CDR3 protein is CASSEQGSNYGYTF. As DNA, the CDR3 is TGTGCCAGCAGTGAACAGGGGAGTAACTATGGCTACACCTTC.

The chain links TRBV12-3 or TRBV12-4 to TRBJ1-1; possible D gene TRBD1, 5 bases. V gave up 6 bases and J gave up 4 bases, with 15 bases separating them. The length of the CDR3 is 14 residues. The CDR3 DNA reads TGTGCCAGCAGGCTCGGGGGGGGAGTCACTGAAGCTTTCTTT. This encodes CASRLGGGVTEAFF.

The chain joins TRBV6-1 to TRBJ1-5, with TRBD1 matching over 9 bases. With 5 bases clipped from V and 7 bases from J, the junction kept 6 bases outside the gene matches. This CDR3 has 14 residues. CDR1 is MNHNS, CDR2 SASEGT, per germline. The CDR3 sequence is CASSSGQGKQPQHF. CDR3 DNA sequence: TGTGCCAGCAGTTCGGGACAGGGAAAGCAGCCCCAGCATTTT.

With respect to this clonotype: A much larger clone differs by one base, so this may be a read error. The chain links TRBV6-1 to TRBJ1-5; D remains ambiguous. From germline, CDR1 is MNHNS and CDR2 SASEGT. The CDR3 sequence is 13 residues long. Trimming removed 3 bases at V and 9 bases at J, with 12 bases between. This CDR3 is CASSDEGFRPQHF. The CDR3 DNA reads TGTGCCAGCAGTGATGAAGGGTTCCGGCCCCAGCATTTT.

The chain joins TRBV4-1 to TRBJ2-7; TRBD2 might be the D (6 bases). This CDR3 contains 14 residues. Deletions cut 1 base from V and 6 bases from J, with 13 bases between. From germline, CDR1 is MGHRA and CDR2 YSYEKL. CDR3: CASSQVGSEGEQYF. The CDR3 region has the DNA TGCGCCAGCAGCCAAGTGGGGTCGGAGGGCGAGCAGTACTTC.

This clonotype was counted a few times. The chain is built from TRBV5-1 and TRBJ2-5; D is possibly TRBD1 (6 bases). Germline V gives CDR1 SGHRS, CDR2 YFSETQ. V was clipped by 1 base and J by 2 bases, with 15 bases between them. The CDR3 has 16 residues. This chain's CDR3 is CASSLTGGQTQETQYF. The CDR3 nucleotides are TGCGCCAGCAGCTTGACCGGAGGACAGACTCAAGAGACCCAGTACTTC.

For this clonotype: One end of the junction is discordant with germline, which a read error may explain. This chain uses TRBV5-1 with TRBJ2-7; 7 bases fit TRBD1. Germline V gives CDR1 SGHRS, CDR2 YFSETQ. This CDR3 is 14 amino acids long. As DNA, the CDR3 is TGTGCCAGCAGCACAGCGACAGGGAACTACGAGCAGTACTTC. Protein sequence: CASSTATGNYEQYF.